This T cell receptor (beta chain) was sequenced during a study of blood T cells in healthy people across ages. This CDR3 has 14 amino acids. Germline CDR1 and CDR2: ENHRY and SYGVKD. Trimming left V 2 bases short and J 4 bases short, with 11 bases between. A sample-barcoded 5' primer and a J-beta primer mix were used in a second PCR of roughly 7 to 12 cycles. TCRdb re-called the 5' RACE reads through MiXCR, storing one row per CDR3 protein. The data show 1 million or so distinct CDR3 sequences, less than 50% seen once. The V gene is TRBV10-3, the J gene TRBJ1-1, with D possibly matching TRBD1 (6 bases). Sequenced input: blood. The sequence derives from an older woman in good health. The CDR3 region has the DNA TGTGCCATCAGTGAGGTACAGGGCCGCACTGAAGCTTTCTTT. This gives the protein CAISEVQGRTEAFF.